A single sample gave rise to the 6 T cell receptor beta chains below, sequenced in a study of T cell changes during pregnancy in multiple sclerosis. Generated by immunoSEQ multiplex PCR, the TCRdb table keeps only in-frame clones and is missing some. The sample lists 55,000 to 80,000 clones; approximately 94% were seen once. The sample consisted of peripheral blood, taken in the third trimester of pregnancy. These receptors were collected from a female donor with multiple sclerosis, enrolled in a pregnancy study.

This rearrangement joins TRBV5-1 to TRBJ2-5; 10 bases are a match to TRBD2. The CDR3 sequence is 16 residues long. Germline trimming cut 0 bases from V and 1 base from J; bases unmatched to any gene: 3. The germline gives CDR1 SGHRS, CDR2 YFSETQ. As DNA, the CDR3 is TGCGCCAGCAGCTTGGTGTCTAGCGGGGGCCAAGAGACCCAGTACTTC. It codes for CASSLVSSGGQETQYF.

The chain recombines TRBV30 with TRBJ1-1; 9 bases map to TRBD1. Germline-derived CDR1 and CDR2 are GTSNPN and SVGIG (reference sequence). The CDR3 has 13 residues. V was clipped by 2 bases and J by 4 bases; unmatched bases: 2. The CDR3 DNA reads TGTGCCTGGAGTCTACAGGGGGCCACTGAAGCTTTCTTT. Translated, it gives CAWSLQGATEAFF.

The J gene is TRBJ2-1, the V gene TRBV4-3; D might be TRBD1 (6 bases). Germline loops: CDR1 LGHNA, CDR2 YSLEER. This CDR3 has 14 amino acids. V lost 1 base, J lost 4 bases, and 8 bases lay in between. The CDR3 loop reads CASSQGQDYNEQFF. In DNA form, the CDR3 reads TGCGCCAGCAGCCAAGGACAGGATTACAATGAGCAGTTCTTC.

The J gene is TRBJ1-2, the V gene TRBV30, with D unclear. Trimming cost V 8 bases and J 4 bases, with 11 bases left between them. There are 11 residues in the CDR3. The germline CDR1 and CDR2 sequences are GTSNPN and SVGIG (reference sequence). In DNA, the CDR3 is TGTGCCCACGCCCGGGGCTATGGCTACACCTTC. Protein product: CAHARGYGYTF.

V gene TRBV19 combines with J gene TRBJ1-1, with 9 bases matching TRBD1. The junction had 1 base not matched to a gene; V was cut back by 7 bases and J by 1 base. Germline V gene lookup returns CDR1 LNHDA and CDR2 SQIVND (reference sequence). The length of the CDR3 is 13 residues. CDR3 sequence (DNA): TGTGCCAGTATGGGACAGGGGAACACTGAAGCTTTCTTT. Translated, it gives CASMGQGNTEAFF.

Only a few counts were recorded for this clone. The chain uses TRBV4-3 and TRBJ1-2; 8 positions match TRBD1. Germline loops: CDR1 LGHNA, CDR2 YSLEER. V was pared by 0 bases and J by 6 bases, with 12 bases of the junction left unmatched. This CDR3 contains 17 residues. DNA of the CDR3: TGCGCCAGCAGCCAAGATTCGGCAGGGGGCGTAAGGAATGGCTACACCTTC. This gives the protein CASSQDSAGGVRNGYTF.